These 20 T cell receptor beta chains were all obtained from the same sample, sequenced in a study of cytomegalovirus exposure and HLA in healthy donors. Primers: 60 Vbeta forward and 13 Jbeta reverse. Clones were sequenced by immunoSEQ multiplex PCR, and TCRdb holds only the in-frame ones, with some missing. Its clone listing holds around 50,000 clones. Sequenced: PBMCs. These receptors were taken from a middle-aged woman in good health and CMV-seronegative.

The genes are TRBV19 and TRBJ2-3; 12 positions agree with TRBD2. V gave up 4 bases and J gave up 4 bases; unmatched junction bases: 9. This CDR3 has 17 amino acids. In germline, CDR1 is LNHDA, CDR2 SQIVND (reference sequence). The CDR3 DNA reads TGTGCCAGTAGTAACCTAGCGGGAGGGCGGAGCGCAGATACGCAGTATTTT. Translated, it gives CASSNLAGGRSADTQYF. Using reference TRBV19 and TRBJ2-3 for the parts outside the CDR3, the full variable domain is DGGITQSPKYLFRKEGQNVTLSCEQNLNHDAMYWYRQDPGQGLRLIYYSQIVNDFQKGDIAEGYSVSREKKESFPLTVTSAQKNPTAFYLCASSNLAGGRSADTQYFGPGTRLTVL.

The chain carries TRBV7-6 and TRBJ2-5; TRBD2 agrees at 10 bases. Germline CDR1 is SGHVS and CDR2 is FNYEAQ. Trimming removed 5 bases from V and 5 bases from J; junction bases left unmatched: 14. This CDR3 contains 17 residues. In DNA form, the CDR3 reads TGTGCCAGCAGCGCAAGCGGGGGGGCAGTGTTTGGGGAGACCCAGTACTTC. This encodes CASSASGGAVFGETQYF.

The chain employs TRBV4-2 and TRBJ2-3; D perhaps matches TRBD2 (7 bases). Trimming cost V 0 bases and J 3 bases, with 16 bases left between them. This CDR3 has 17 amino acids. The V gene's germline CDR1 is LGHNA and CDR2 YNFKEQ. The CDR3 spells CASSQDRGGRRTDTQYF. The DNA for the CDR3 is TGTGCCAGCAGCCAAGATAGGGGGGGCAGGAGGACAGATACGCAGTATTTT.

The chain is built from TRBV11-3 and TRBJ2-7; 10 bases are shared with TRBD1. With 5 bases clipped from V and 3 bases from J, the junction kept 7 bases outside the gene matches. Per the germline V gene, CDR1 is SGHNT and CDR2 is YENEEA. The CDR3 covers 15 residues. DNA of the CDR3: TGTGCCAGCAGCGCCAGACAGGGGGCTGACTACGAGCAGTACTTC. Translated, it gives CASSARQGADYEQYF.

The rearrangement links TRBV7-6 to TRBJ1-3; 7 nucleotides match TRBD1. Trimming at V came to 1 base and at J to 7 bases, leaving 10 bases not matched to a gene. Germline-derived CDR1 and CDR2 are SGHVS and FNYEAQ. There are 16 residues in the CDR3. CDR3 loop: CASSLGPGQGVNTIYF. The CDR3 nucleotides read TGTGCCAGCAGCTTAGGCCCCGGGCAGGGGGTGAACACCATATATTTT.

This sequence joins TRBV7-9 and TRBJ1-2; 8 bases are a match to TRBD1. The CDR3 sequence is 15 residues long. V lost 0 bases to trimming and J lost 1 base; unmatched junction nucleotides: 1. Germline V gives CDR1 SEHNR, CDR2 FQNEAQ (reference sequence). The CDR3 region has the DNA TGTGCCAGCAGCTTAGCGGACAGGGTTAACTATGGCTACACCTTC. Protein sequence: CASSLADRVNYGYTF.

This rearrangement joins TRBV7-9 to TRBJ2-7; D perhaps matches TRBD1 (6 bases). The CDR3 length is 14 residues. Germline CDR1 is SEHNR and CDR2 is FQNEAQ (reference sequence). The V and J ends lost 5 bases and 4 bases respectively, with 15 bases between them. CDR3 region: CASSPEGESYEQYF. For the CDR3, the DNA is TGTGCCAGCAGCCCCGAGGGGGAGTCTTACGAGCAGTACTTC.

The gene calls are TRBV7-3 and TRBJ2-2; a weak D match, TRBD1 (6 bases). CDR3 length equals 15 residues. Trimming pared 2 bases from V and 3 bases from J, leaving 10 bases between. CDR1 SGHTA and CDR2 FQGTGA come from the germline V gene. The DNA for the CDR3 is TGTGCCAGCAGCTTATCAGGGGCCGACACCGGGGAGCTGTTTTTT. Translation gives CASSLSGADTGELFF.

The chain employs TRBV9 and TRBJ2-1, with a possible D match to TRBD2 (5 bases). V lost 6 bases and J lost 7, with 14 bases in between. Germline CDR1 and CDR2: SGDLS and YYNGEE. The CDR3 spans 13 residues. CDR3 region: CASNRGASNEQFF. CDR3 nucleotide sequence: TGTGCCAGCAACCGGGGAGCTAGTAATGAGCAGTTCTTC.

V gene TRBV18 combines with J gene TRBJ2-5, with 11 bases lining up with TRBD2. This CDR3 is built from 16 residues. V shed 2 bases, J shed 1 base, and the junction held 3 bases outside the gene matches. In germline, CDR1 is KGHSH, CDR2 LQKENI. In DNA, the CDR3 is TGTGCCAGCTCACCATCCGGGACTAGCGGCCAAGAGACCCAGTACTTC. Amino acid sequence: CASSPSGTSGQETQYF.

CDR3 DNA: TGTGCCAGCAGCCTAGGACAGGGACCTACGGGATACGAGCAGTACTTC. It encodes CASSLGQGPTGYEQYF. The chain has TRBV7-9 and TRBJ2-7, with 8 bases fitting TRBD1. The V gene's germline CDR1 is SEHNR and CDR2 FQNEAQ (reference sequence). Germline trimming cut 5 bases from V and 4 bases from J; bases unmatched to any gene: 13. This CDR3 comprises 16 residues.

This chain uses TRBV19 with TRBJ1-5; the D gene is possibly TRBD1 (6 bases). The CDR3 is made up of 16 amino acids. CDR1 is LNHDA, CDR2 SQIVND, per germline (reference sequence). V was pared by 7 bases and J by 6 bases, with 22 bases between. CDR3 nucleotides: TGTGCCAGTACCCGTCGGGAGGGGGGGAAGAGTCAGCCCCAGCATTTT. Its translation: CASTRREGGKSQPQHF. Combining the CDR3 with reference TRBV19 and TRBJ1-5 gives the whole variable domain DGGITQSPKYLFRKEGQNVTLSCEQNLNHDAMYWYRQDPGQGLRLIYYSQIVNDFQKGDIAEGYSVSREKKESFPLTVTSAQKNPTAFYLCASTRREGGKSQPQHFGDGTRLSIL.

The V and J genes are TRBV4-1 and TRBJ2-5, with 7 bases identical to TRBD2. The CDR3 is 14 residues long. V lost 0 bases, J lost 4 bases, and 2 bases stayed unmatched. CDR1 MGHRA and CDR2 YSYEKL come from the germline V gene. The CDR3 is CASSQEGGAETQYF. CDR3 coding DNA: TGCGCCAGCAGCCAAGAGGGAGGGGCAGAGACCCAGTACTTC.

The rearrangement uses TRBV6-1 and TRBJ2-1; 7 positions match TRBD2. The junction had 12 bases not matched to a gene; V was cut back by 4 bases and J by 6 bases. Germline V CDR1 and CDR2: MNHNS, SASEGT. The CDR3 consists of 16 residues. This CDR3 reads CASSGGRATLPNEQFF. CDR3 coding DNA: TGTGCCAGCAGTGGAGGGAGGGCCACCCTACCCAATGAGCAGTTCTTC.

V gene TRBV5-8 combines with J gene TRBJ1-1; possibly TRBD1 for D (6 bases). From germline, CDR1 is SGHTS and CDR2 YDEGEE. The CDR3 totals 15 residues. V gave up 5 bases and J gave up 0 bases, with 14 bases separating them. The CDR3 coding sequence is TGTGCCAGCAGTATAGGGGGGGGAGTGAACACTGAAGCTTTCTTT. It translates to CASSIGGGVNTEAFF.

The chain has TRBV6-5 and TRBJ1-2; 9 nucleotides match TRBD1. Trimming took 4 bases from V and 2 from J; bases not matched to a gene: 2. This CDR3 spans 14 amino acids. The germline V gene encodes CDR1 MNHEY and CDR2 SVGAGI. The CDR3 sequence: CASSWDRENYGYTF. The CDR3 bases are TGTGCCAGCAGTTGGGACAGGGAGAACTATGGCTACACCTTC.

The CDR3 reads CASSPGLAFSGNTIYF. The CDR3 DNA follows: TGTGCCAGCAGCCCAGGACTGGCCTTCTCTGGAAACACCATATATTTT. The chain is built from TRBV5-6 and TRBJ1-3; D is unclear. The length of the CDR3 is 16 residues. The germline V gene encodes CDR1 SGHDT and CDR2 YYEEEE. Trimming shortened V by 4 bases and J by 0 bases, and 14 bases separated the two germline ends.

The chain couples TRBV29-1 to TRBJ1-4; 11 bases agree with TRBD1. The junction had 1 base not matched to a gene; V was cut back by 7 bases and J by 0 bases. The germline CDR1 and CDR2 sequences are SQVTM and ANQGSEA. The CDR3 is 14 amino acids. The DNA for the CDR3 is TGCAGCGGGACAGGGGGCTCAACTAATGAAAAACTGTTTTTT. Its translation is CSGTGGSTNEKLFF. The full variable domain, its missing parts supplied by reference TRBV29-1 and TRBJ1-4, is SAVISQKPSRDICQRGTSLTIQCQVDSQVTMMFWYRQQPGQSLTLIATANQGSEATYESGFVIDKFPISRPNLTFSTLTVSNMSPEDSSIYLCSGTGGSTNEKLFFGSGTQLSVL.

The CDR3 nucleotides read TGTGCCAGCAGCGGACGACTAGCGGGAGGGAAGGGCAATGAGCAGTTCTTC. Encoded protein: CASSGRLAGGKGNEQFF. The gene calls are TRBV9 and TRBJ2-1; 14 bases map to TRBD2. After removal of 3 bases from V and 6 bases from J, the junction contained 8 bases not matched to a gene. CDR1 SGDLS and CDR2 YYNGEE come from the germline V gene. This CDR3 has 17 amino acids.

The chain is built from TRBV6-5 and TRBJ2-7; D perhaps matches TRBD2 (6 bases). The CDR3 sequence is 14 residues long. The germline gives CDR1 MNHEY, CDR2 SVGAGI. Trimming removed 6 bases from V and 3 bases from J, with 15 bases in between. The CDR3 region has the DNA TGTGCCAGCAGGGAGGGGAGGACCGGCTACGAGCAGTACTTC. Translation gives CASREGRTGYEQYF.